These 4 T cell receptor beta chains were sequenced from one sample in a study of blood T cell repertoires in COVID-19. Libraries were prepared by immunoSEQ multiplex PCR; TCRdb keeps only in-frame clonotypes and omits some of them. The table shows about 380,000 clones, with 85% occurring only once. Input material: peripheral blood. Receptors were obtained from a woman between 18 and 29 years old with acute or convalescent COVID-19.

The chain joins TRBV5-6 to TRBJ2-1; D ambiguous. Germline V gives CDR1 SGHDT, CDR2 YYEEEE. V was trimmed by 6 bases and J by 2 bases, leaving 12 bases between them. CDR3 length: 14 amino acids. The CDR3 is CASMVGSAYNEQFF. CDR3 sequence (DNA): TGTGCCAGCATGGTCGGGTCTGCCTACAATGAGCAGTTCTTC.

This clone appeared a single time. CDR3 nucleotides: TGCGCCAGCAGTGAGCGGGTAGATACCTACGAGCAGTACTTC. Protein product: CASSERVDTYEQYF. The genes are TRBV10-2 and TRBJ2-7; D is unclear. This CDR3 has 14 amino acids. V shed 2 bases and J shed 2 bases, with 10 bases lying between them. Per germline, CDR1 WSHSY and CDR2 SAAADI.

This chain joins TRBV5-4 and TRBJ1-2, with a weak D call TRBD1 (5 bases). Deletions cut 3 bases from V and 4 bases from J, with 13 bases between. CDR1 and CDR2 (germline): SGHNT, YYREEE (reference sequence). This CDR3 is 14 amino acids long. The CDR3: CASSWSGTLYGYTF. In DNA form, the CDR3 reads TGTGCCAGCAGCTGGTCAGGGACTCTCTATGGCTACACCTTC.

This chain uses TRBV10-3 with TRBJ1-2; 9 nucleotides match TRBD1. After removal of 3 bases from V and 6 bases from J, the junction contained 8 bases not matched to a gene. This CDR3 comprises 15 residues. CDR1 ENHRY and CDR2 SYGVKD come from the germline V gene. The CDR3 region is CAISEGQGSEDGYTF. The DNA of the CDR3 is TGTGCCATCAGTGAAGGACAGGGGTCGGAGGATGGCTACACCTTC.